Detailed here is one TCR beta chain. These gene names are mouse names. The DNA ends 1 residue before the CDR3 does, and the rest of the CDR3 is filled in from the germline J gene. Trimming took 4 bases from V and 2 from J; bases not matched to a gene: 4. This CDR3 has 15 amino acids. From germline, CDR1 is KGHPV and CDR2 FQNQEV (reference sequence). These data belong to a study of tissue T cells after allogeneic stem cell transplantation. Documented time point: mouse harvest day 14 after allogeneic transplant. Each mouse received 10^7 T-cell-depleted marrow cells plus 10^6 splenic CD5+ T cells by tail vein. Sequencing was performed with immunoSEQ multiplex PCR; in TCRdb, only in-frame clones are kept and a portion is missing. The sample lists under 8,000 clones, approximately 35% occurring once.

The receptor was isolated from a female BALB/c mouse given C57BL/6 T cells with graft-versus-host disease after an allogeneic hematopoietic cell transplant. The V gene is TRBV26, the J gene TRBJ2-3; TRBD1 matches at 9 bases. Material: skin. The DNA read from the CDR3 is TGTGCCAGCAGTCCAACAGGGGGCTTTGCAGAAACGCTGTAT. This sequence encodes CASSPTGGFAETLY. The complete CDR3 sequence is CASSPTGGFAETLYF. Full variable domain (outside the CDR3, taken from reference TRBV26 and TRBJ2-3): NSKVIQTPRYLVKGQGQKAKMRCIPEKGHPVVFWYQQNKNNEFKFLINFQNQEVLQQIDMTEKRFSAECPSNSPCSLEIQSSEAGDSALYLCASSPTGGFAETLYFGSGTRLTVL.